This T cell receptor (beta chain) was captured by sequencing in a study of T cells in localized non-small cell lung cancer. This clone was seen a handful of times. Antigen unknown. General study findings and limits: Longer overall survival was linked to higher blood T cell density. Adjacent lung tissue had a median approximately 61 of the top 100 clones found in the tumor. Uninvolved nearby lung showed the greatest T cell clonality, exceeding that found in tumor. Only one tumor region went through sequencing, so heterogeneity may still be there.

This CDR3 is 14 amino acids long. Trimming pared 5 bases from V and 1 base from J, leaving 11 bases between. CDR1 and CDR2 (germline): SGHNT, YENEEA. The protocol was immunoSEQ multiplex PCR, while the TCRdb copy is restricted to in-frame clones and leaves out a portion. The data show around 1,500 clones, approximately 20% seen once. V usage is TRBV11-3 and J usage is TRBJ1-1, with a tentative D call TRBD1 (6 bases). This sample comprised lung tumor tissue, obtained before any cancer treatment. This clonotype was obtained from a woman aged 40 to 75 with stage I lung adenocarcinoma. The CDR3 nucleotides are TGTGCCAGCAGCCCCAGGGGAACGAACACTGAAGCTTTCTTT. Amino acids: CASSPRGTNTEAFF.